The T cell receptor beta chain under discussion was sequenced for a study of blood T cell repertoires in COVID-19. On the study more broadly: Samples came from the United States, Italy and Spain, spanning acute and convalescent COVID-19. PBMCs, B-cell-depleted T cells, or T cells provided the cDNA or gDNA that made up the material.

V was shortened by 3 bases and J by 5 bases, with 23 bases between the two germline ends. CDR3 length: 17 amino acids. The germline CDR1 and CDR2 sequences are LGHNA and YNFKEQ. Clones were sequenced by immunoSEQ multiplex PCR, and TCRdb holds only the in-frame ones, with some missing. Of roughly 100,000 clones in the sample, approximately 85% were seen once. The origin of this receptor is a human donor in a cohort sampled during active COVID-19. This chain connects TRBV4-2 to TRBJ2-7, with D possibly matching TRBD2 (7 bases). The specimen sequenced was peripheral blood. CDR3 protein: CASSQSGWGRGLDEQYF. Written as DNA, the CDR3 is TGTGCCAGCAGCCAGTCCGGTTGGGGGCGGGGGCTGGACGAGCAGTACTTC.